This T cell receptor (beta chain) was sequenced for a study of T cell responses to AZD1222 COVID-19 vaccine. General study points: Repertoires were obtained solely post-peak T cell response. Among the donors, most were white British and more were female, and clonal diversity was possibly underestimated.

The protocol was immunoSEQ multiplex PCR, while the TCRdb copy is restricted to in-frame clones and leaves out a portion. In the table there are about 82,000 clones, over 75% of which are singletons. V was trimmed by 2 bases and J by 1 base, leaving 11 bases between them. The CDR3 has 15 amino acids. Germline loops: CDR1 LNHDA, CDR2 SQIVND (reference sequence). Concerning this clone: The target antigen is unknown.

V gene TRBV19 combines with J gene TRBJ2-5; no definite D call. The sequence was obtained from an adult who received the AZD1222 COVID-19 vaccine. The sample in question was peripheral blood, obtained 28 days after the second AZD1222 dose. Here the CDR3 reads CASSINGIGQETQYF. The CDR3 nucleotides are TGTGCCAGTAGTATAAATGGCATAGGCCAAGAGACCCAGTACTTC.